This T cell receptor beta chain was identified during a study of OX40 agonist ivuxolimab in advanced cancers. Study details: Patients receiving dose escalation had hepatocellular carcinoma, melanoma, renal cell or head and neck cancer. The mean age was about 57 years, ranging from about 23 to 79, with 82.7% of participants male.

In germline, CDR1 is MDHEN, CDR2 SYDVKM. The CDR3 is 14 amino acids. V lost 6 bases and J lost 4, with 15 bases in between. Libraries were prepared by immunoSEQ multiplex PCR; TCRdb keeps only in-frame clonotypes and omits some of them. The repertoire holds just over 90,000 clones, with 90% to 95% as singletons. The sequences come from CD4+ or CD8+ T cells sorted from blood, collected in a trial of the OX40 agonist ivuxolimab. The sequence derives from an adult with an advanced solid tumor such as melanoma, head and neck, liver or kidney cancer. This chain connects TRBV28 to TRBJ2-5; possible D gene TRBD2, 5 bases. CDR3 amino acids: CASSPPGRGETQYF. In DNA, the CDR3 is TGTGCCAGCAGCCCCCCAGGCCGGGGAGAGACCCAGTACTTC.